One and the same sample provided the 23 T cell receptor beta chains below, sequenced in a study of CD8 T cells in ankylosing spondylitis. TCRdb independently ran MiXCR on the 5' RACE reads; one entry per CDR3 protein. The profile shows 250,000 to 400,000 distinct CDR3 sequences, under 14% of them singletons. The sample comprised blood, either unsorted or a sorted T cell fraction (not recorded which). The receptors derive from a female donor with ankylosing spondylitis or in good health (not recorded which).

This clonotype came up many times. The DNA for the CDR3 is TGTGCCATCAGTGGATCGAGGGCTGGGGGGCATAATTCACCCCTCCACTTT. It translates to CAISGSRAGGHNSPLHF. V gene TRBV10-3 combines with J gene TRBJ1-6; D is possibly TRBD1 (6 bases). The germline CDR1 and CDR2 sequences are ENHRY and SYGVKD. Trimming took off 4 bases at V and 5 bases at J, with 18 bases between the two ends. There are 17 residues in the CDR3.

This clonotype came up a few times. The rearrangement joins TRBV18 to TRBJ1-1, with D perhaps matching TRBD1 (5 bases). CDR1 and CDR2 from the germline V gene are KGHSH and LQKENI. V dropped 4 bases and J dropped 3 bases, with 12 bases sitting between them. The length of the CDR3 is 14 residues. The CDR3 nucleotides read TGTGCCAGCTCACGATACCAGGGCGACACTGAAGCTTTCTTT. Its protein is CASSRYQGDTEAFF.

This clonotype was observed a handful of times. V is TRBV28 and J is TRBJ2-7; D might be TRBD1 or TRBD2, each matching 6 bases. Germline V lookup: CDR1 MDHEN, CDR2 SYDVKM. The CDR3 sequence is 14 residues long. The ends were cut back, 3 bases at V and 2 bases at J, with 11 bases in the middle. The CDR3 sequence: CASSFSGATYEQYF. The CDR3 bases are TGTGCCAGCAGTTTTTCGGGGGCAACCTACGAGCAGTACTTC.

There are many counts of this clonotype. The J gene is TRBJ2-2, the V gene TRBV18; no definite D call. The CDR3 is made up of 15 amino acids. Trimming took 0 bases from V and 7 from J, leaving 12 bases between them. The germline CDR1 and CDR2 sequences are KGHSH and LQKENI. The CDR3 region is CASSPPNTVNGELFF. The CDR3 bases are TGTGCCAGCTCACCACCAAATACCGTGAACGGGGAGCTGTTTTTT.

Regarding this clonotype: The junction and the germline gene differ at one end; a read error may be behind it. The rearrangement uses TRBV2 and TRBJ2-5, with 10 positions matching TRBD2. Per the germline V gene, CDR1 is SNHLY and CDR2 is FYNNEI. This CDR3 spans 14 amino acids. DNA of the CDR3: TGTGCCAGCAGTGAAGGCCTAGCGGGAGAGGCCCAGTACTTC. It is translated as CASSEGLAGEAQYF.

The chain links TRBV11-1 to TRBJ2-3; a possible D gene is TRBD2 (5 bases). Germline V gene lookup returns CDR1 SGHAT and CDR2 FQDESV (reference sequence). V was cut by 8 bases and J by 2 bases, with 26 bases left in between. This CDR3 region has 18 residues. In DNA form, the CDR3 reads TGTGCCAGCGGCGTGCGGGCGCAAACCCAATCAAACACAGATACGCAGTATTTT. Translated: CASGVRAQTQSNTDTQYF.

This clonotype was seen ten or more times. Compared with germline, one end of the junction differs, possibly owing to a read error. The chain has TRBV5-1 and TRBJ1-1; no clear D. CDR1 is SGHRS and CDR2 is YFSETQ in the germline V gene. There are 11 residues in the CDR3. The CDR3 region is CASRQNTEAFF. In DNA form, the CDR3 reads TGTGCCAGCAGACAGAACACTGAAGCTTTCTTT.

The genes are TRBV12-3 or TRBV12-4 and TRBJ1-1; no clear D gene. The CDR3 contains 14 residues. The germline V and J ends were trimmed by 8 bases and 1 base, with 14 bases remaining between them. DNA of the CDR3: TGTGCCAGCGCATTAGACCCAGCGAACACTGAAGCTTTCTTT. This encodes CASALDPANTEAFF.

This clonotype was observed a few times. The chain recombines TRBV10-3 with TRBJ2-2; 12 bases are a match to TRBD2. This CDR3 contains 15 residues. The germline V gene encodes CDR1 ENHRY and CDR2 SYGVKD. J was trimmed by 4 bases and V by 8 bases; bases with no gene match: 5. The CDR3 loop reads CAIASGRAATGELFF. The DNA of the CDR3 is TGTGCCATCGCTAGCGGGAGGGCCGCCACCGGGGAGCTGTTTTTT.

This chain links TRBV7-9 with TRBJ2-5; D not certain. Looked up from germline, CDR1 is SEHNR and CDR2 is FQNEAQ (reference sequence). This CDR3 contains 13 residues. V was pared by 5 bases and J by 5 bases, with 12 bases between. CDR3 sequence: CASSPELTETQYF. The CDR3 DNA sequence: TGTGCCAGCAGCCCGGAGTTAACGGAGACCCAGTACTTC.

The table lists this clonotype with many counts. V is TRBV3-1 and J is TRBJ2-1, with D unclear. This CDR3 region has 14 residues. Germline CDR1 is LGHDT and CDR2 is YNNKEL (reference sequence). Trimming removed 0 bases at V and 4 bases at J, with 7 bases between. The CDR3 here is CASSQDDFYNEQFF. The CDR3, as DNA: TGTGCCAGCAGCCAAGACGACTTTTACAATGAGCAGTTCTTC.

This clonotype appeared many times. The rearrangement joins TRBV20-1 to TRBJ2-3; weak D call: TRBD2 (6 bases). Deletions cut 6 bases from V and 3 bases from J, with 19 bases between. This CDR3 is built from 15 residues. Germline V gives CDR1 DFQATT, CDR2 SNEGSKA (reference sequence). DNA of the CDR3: TGCAGTGCCAGTTTGGAGGGACTCATAACAGATACGCAGTATTTT. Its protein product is CSASLEGLITDTQYF.

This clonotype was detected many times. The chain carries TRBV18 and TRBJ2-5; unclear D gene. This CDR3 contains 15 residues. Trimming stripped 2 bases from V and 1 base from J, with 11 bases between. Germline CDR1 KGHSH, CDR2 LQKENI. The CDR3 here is CASSPESTSQETQYF. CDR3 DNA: TGTGCCAGCTCACCAGAGAGCACCTCCCAAGAGACCCAGTACTTC.

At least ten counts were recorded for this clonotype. DNA of the CDR3: TGTGCCAGCAGTTTAGCGGGGGAGGATTACGAGCAGTACTTC. It codes for CASSLAGEDYEQYF. The chain uses TRBV12-3 or TRBV12-4 and TRBJ2-7, with D possibly being TRBD2 (6 bases). Trimming took off 0 bases at V and 4 bases at J, with 10 bases between the two ends. CDR3 length equals 14 residues.

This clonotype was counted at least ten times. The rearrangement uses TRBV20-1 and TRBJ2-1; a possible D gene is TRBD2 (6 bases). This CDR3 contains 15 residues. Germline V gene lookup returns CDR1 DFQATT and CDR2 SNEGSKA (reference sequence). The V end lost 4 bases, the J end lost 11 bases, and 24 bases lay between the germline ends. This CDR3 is CSAKIRDSLIWKQFF. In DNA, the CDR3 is TGCAGTGCTAAAATCCGGGACTCGCTTATCTGGAAGCAGTTCTTC.

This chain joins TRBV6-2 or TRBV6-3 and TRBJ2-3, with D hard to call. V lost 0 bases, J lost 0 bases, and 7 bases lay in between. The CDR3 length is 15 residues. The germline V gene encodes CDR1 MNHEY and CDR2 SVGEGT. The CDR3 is CASSYSQRSTDTQYF. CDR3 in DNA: TGTGCCAGCAGTTACTCGCAACGGAGCACAGATACGCAGTATTTT.

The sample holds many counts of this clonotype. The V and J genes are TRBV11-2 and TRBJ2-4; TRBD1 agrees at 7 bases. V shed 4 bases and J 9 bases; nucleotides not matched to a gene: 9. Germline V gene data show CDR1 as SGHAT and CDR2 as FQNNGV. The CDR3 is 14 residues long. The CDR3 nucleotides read TGTGCCAGCAGCTCCTCCACTACAGGGGCCATTCAGTACTTC. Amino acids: CASSSSTTGAIQYF.

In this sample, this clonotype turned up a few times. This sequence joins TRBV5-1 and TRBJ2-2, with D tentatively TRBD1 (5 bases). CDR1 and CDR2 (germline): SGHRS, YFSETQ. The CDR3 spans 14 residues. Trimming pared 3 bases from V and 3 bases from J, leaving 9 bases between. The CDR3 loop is CASSSKQDTGELFF. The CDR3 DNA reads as TGCGCCAGCAGCTCGAAACAGGACACCGGGGAGCTGTTTTTT.

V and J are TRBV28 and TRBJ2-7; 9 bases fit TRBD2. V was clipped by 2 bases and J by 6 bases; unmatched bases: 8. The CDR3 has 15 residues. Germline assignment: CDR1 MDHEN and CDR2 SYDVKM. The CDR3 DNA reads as TGTGCCAGCAGTTTAGGAGGGACTAGCTTAGGCGAGCAGTACTTC. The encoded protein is CASSLGGTSLGEQYF.

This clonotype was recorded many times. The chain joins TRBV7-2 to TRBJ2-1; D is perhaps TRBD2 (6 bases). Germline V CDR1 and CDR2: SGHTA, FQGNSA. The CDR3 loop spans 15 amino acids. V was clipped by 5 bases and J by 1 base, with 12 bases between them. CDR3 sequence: CASSGGLGSYNEQFF. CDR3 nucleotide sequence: TGTGCCAGCAGCGGAGGGTTAGGATCCTACAATGAGCAGTTCTTC.

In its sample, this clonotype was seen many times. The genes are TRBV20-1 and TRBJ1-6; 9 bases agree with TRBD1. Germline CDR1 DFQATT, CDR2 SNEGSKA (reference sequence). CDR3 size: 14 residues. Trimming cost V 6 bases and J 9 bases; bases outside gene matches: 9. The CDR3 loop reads CSAIAGTGSSPLHF. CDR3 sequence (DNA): TGCAGTGCAATAGCCGGGACAGGGTCTTCACCCCTCCACTTT.

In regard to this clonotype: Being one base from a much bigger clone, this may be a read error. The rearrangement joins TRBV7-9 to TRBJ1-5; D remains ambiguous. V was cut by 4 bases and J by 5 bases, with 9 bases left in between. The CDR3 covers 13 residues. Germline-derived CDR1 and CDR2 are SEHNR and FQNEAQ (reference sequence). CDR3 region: CASSCITDQPQHF. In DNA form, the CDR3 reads TGTGCCAGCAGCTGTATCACGGATCAGCCCCAGCATTTT.

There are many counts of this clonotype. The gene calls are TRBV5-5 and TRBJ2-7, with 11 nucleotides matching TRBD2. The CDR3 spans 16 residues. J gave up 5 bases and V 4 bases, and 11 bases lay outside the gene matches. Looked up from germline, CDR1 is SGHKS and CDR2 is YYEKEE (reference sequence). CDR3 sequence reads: CASSLRLAGPPDEQYF. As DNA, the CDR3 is TGTGCCAGCAGCCTCCGACTAGCGGGACCCCCCGACGAGCAGTACTTC.